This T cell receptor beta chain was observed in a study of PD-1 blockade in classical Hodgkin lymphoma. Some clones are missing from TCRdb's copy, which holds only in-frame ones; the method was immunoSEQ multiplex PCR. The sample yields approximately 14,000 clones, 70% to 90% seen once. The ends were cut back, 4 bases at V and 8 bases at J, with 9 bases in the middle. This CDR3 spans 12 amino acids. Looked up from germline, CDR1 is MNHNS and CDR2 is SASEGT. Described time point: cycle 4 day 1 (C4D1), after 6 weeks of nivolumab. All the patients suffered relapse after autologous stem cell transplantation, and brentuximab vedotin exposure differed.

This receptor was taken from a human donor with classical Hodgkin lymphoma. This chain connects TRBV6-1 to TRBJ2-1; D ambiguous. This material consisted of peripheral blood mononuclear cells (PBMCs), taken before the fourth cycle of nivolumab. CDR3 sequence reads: CASSAVSHEQFF. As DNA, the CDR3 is TGTGCCAGCAGTGCAGTGAGCCATGAGCAGTTCTTC.